This T cell receptor beta chain emerged from a study of cytomegalovirus exposure and HLA in healthy donors. Study at large: About four fifths of a few hundred genotyped donors fell in the Caucasian-associated ancestry cluster.

Primers for the PCR totalled 60 Vbeta and 13 Jbeta. Per the authors' pipeline: In a later analysis, the count reached some 88 million unique TCR beta chains, with roughly 9.9 million shared. Clones were read by immunoSEQ multiplex PCR, and TCRdb kept only the in-frame ones, dropping some. The V and J calls and clone size come from that table; D and trimming were worked out from the DNA. In the table there are around 140,000 clones, around 72% of which are singletons. The donors, nominally healthy at sampling, likely had unrecorded immune exposures. This clonotype originated in a man in his fifties in good health and CMV-seropositive. The specimen was PBMCs.

CDR3 residues: CASALAGGSYNEQFF. The CDR3 nucleotides read TGTGCCAGTGCCCTAGCGGGCGGATCCTACAATGAGCAGTTCTTC. This chain links TRBV28 with TRBJ2-1; 8 nucleotides match TRBD2. Germline CDR1 MDHEN, CDR2 SYDVKM. The CDR3 is made up of 15 amino acids. V dropped 9 bases and J dropped 1; count of bases not matched to a gene: 8.